These 11 T cell receptor beta chains share one sample of origin, sequenced in a study of blood T cell repertoires in COVID-19. TCRdb's table, derived via immunoSEQ multiplex PCR, lists solely in-frame clones and lacks some. The sample holds roughly 100,000 clones, about 82% seen once. Specimen: peripheral blood. The origin of the receptors is a human donor in a cohort sampled during active COVID-19.

The J gene is TRBJ1-1, the V gene TRBV24-1, with D tentatively TRBD1 (5 bases). The CDR3 extends over 14 amino acids. Germline assignment: CDR1 KGHDR and CDR2 SFDVKD. Trimming removed 8 bases at V and 6 bases at J, with 18 bases between. The CDR3 protein is CATTLGQGGSEAFF. The CDR3 region has the DNA TGTGCCACCACCCTGGGGCAGGGTGGGTCTGAAGCTTTCTTT.

V gene TRBV19 combines with J gene TRBJ2-7; 8 bases align to TRBD2. The CDR3 is 15 amino acids. J gave up 4 bases and V 1 base, and 6 bases lay outside the gene matches. From germline, CDR1 is LNHDA and CDR2 SQIVND (reference sequence). As DNA, the CDR3 is TGTGCCAGTAGTATAGCCGCTAGCGGGCGATACGAGCAGTACTTC. The encoded protein is CASSIAASGRYEQYF. Complete variable domain (other parts from reference TRBV19 and TRBJ2-7): DGGITQSPKYLFRKEGQNVTLSCEQNLNHDAMYWYRQDPGQGLRLIYYSQIVNDFQKGDIAEGYSVSREKKESFPLTVTSAQKNPTAFYLCASSIAASGRYEQYFGPGTRLTVT.

This clone appeared a single time. The chain combines TRBV6-2 or TRBV6-3 with TRBJ2-5; D possibly corresponds to TRBD1 (6 bases). The V end was cut by 6 bases, the J end by 0 bases, with 11 bases between. Germline V lookup: CDR1 MNHEY, CDR2 SVGEGT. The CDR3 is made up of 14 amino acids. The CDR3 nucleotides read TGTGCCAGCAGCAAAGGGACACACCAAGAGACCCAGTACTTC. Encoded protein: CASSKGTHQETQYF.

This clone was found a few times. This sequence joins TRBV19 and TRBJ2-2; TRBD2 matches 8 bases. The germline CDR1 and CDR2 sequences are LNHDA and SQIVND (reference sequence). J lost 6 bases, V lost 9 bases, and 15 bases had no gene match. The CDR3 consists of 16 residues. CDR3: CASLSGGARVAGELFF. CDR3 nucleotides: TGTGCCAGCCTAAGCGGGGGCGCTAGGGTCGCCGGGGAGCTGTTTTTT. Full variable domain (missing parts from reference TRBV19 and TRBJ2-2): DGGITQSPKYLFRKEGQNVTLSCEQNLNHDAMYWYRQDPGQGLRLIYYSQIVNDFQKGDIAEGYSVSREKKESFPLTVTSAQKNPTAFYLCASLSGGARVAGELFFGEGSRLTVL.

The chain combines TRBV5-8 with TRBJ1-1; maybe TRBD1 (5 bases). From germline, CDR1 is SGHTS and CDR2 YDEGEE. The CDR3 spans 15 residues. V dropped 3 bases and J dropped 1 base, with 13 bases sitting between them. The CDR3 loop is CASSWGGLGNTEAFF. The CDR3 nucleotides are TGTGCCAGCAGCTGGGGGGGTTTGGGGAACACTGAAGCTTTCTTT. Variable domain in full (rest from reference TRBV5-8 and TRBJ1-1): EAGVTQSPTHLIKTRGQQATLRCSPISGHTSVYWYQQALGLGLQFLLWYDEGEERNRGNFPPRFSGRQFPNYSSELNVNALELEDSALYLCASSWGGLGNTEAFFGQGTRLTVV.

The chain couples TRBV19 to TRBJ1-2; 7 nucleotides agree with TRBD1. V dropped 5 bases and J dropped 4; count of bases not matched to a gene: 4. Germline CDR1 and CDR2: LNHDA and SQIVND (reference sequence). This CDR3 spans 13 amino acids. The CDR3 loop is CASSSTGLYGYTF. CDR3 coding DNA: TGTGCCAGTAGTTCGACAGGGCTCTATGGCTACACCTTC.

DNA for the CDR3: TGTGCCAGCAGTTTGCCAGGGAACGAGCAGTACTTC. Translated, it gives CASSLPGNEQYF. V usage is TRBV6-2 or TRBV6-3 and J usage is TRBJ2-7; tentative D call: TRBD1 (5 bases). From germline, CDR1 is MNHEY and CDR2 SVGEGT. Deletions cut 4 bases from V and 5 bases from J, with 9 bases between. The CDR3 contains 12 residues.

CDR3 nucleotide sequence: TGCGCCAGCAGCTTCACTGATATGAACACTGAAGCTTTCTTT. As protein: CASSFTDMNTEAFF. The chain carries TRBV5-1 and TRBJ1-1; D uncertain. The V gene's germline CDR1 is SGHRS and CDR2 YFSETQ. The CDR3 loop spans 14 amino acids. Trimming left V 2 bases short and J 0 bases short, with 8 bases between.

The chain joins TRBV12-3 or TRBV12-4 to TRBJ2-1; TRBD2 agrees at 10 bases. V lost 3 bases and J lost 10; bases outside the gene matches: 3. This CDR3 contains 13 residues. Here the CDR3 reads CASSFILAGEQFF. In nucleotides, the CDR3 is TGTGCCAGCAGTTTTATACTAGCGGGAGAGCAGTTCTTC.

CDR3 coding DNA: TGTGCCAGCAGCTTGAGTACGCAGTACTTC. This translates into CASSLSTQYF. This rearrangement joins TRBV7-3 to TRBJ2-7; no clear D gene. The CDR3 covers 10 residues. Trimming took 3 bases from V and 9 from J, leaving 6 bases between them. Germline-derived CDR1 and CDR2 are SGHTA and FQGTGA. Full variable domain (rest looked up from reference TRBV7-3 and TRBJ2-7): GAGVSQTPSNKVTEKGKYVELRCDPISGHTALYWYRQSLGQGPEFLIYFQGTGAADDSGLPNDRFFAVRPEGSVSTLKIQRTERGDSAVYLCASSLSTQYFGPGTRLTVT.

The chain uses TRBV6-2 or TRBV6-3 and TRBJ1-1; 10 bases line up with TRBD1. Germline V lookup: CDR1 MNHEY, CDR2 SVGEGT. This CDR3 region has 18 residues. J gave up 2 bases and V 5 bases, and 14 bases lay outside the gene matches. Here the CDR3 DNA reads TGTGCCAGCAGTAGGGGGCCCGCGGGACAGGGGAGAAACACTGAAGCTTTCTTT. Its translation: CASSRGPAGQGRNTEAFF.